A single sample gave rise to the 30 T cell receptor beta chains below, sequenced in a study of T cell repertoires in cytomegalovirus infection (dated 2019 in TCRdb). The instrument was an Illumina HiSeq 1500. TCRdb cleaned the public reads at Q25 with fastp, built clones with MiXCR and kept in-frame beta chains. Rows are unified per CDR3 protein, each entry keeping the most common DNA and genes. This sample comprises 28,000 or so distinct CDR3 sequences, under 20% of them detected only once. 65% to 85% of the sample comes from the top ten. These receptors are not linked to any known antigen. The sample's treatment or condition label, in plain terms: in vitro stimulation with specific CMV peptide epitopes to enrich CMV-specific T cells. The material sequenced was CD8+ T cells from cultured PBMCs, taken from culture after CMV antigen stimulation. Receptors were obtained from a human donor in good health (CMV status not recorded). Some clones in this sample may be carry-over from other donors' samples.

In its sample, this clonotype was seen a few times. This chain uses TRBV6-6 with TRBJ2-5; 8 nucleotides align to TRBD1. The junction had 6 bases not matched to a gene; V was cut back by 3 bases and J by 3 bases. The CDR3 consists of 15 residues. The V gene's germline CDR1 is MNHNY and CDR2 SVGAGI (reference sequence). The CDR3, as DNA: TGTGCCAGCAGTTATCCCGGACAGGGAGAAGAGACCCAGTACTTC. It codes for CASSYPGQGEETQYF.

CDR3 in DNA: TGTGCCAGCAGCGCGACAGGGGGCAGAACTGAAGCTTTCTTT. This sequence encodes CASSATGGRTEAFF. V usage is TRBV7-2 and J usage is TRBJ1-1; 10 positions agree with TRBD1. Germline trimming cut 5 bases from V and 5 bases from J; bases unmatched to any gene: 5. The germline gives CDR1 SGHTA, CDR2 FQGNSA. The CDR3 length is 14 residues.

This clonotype was observed a handful of times. The chain links TRBV6-2 or TRBV6-3 to TRBJ2-3; D possibly corresponds to TRBD2 (6 bases). Trimming left V 1 base short and J 5 bases short, with 22 bases between. CDR3 length: 18 amino acids. CDR1 and CDR2 from the germline V gene are MNHEY and SVGEGT. The CDR3 here is CASSYLRGGGAPQDTQYF. The CDR3 DNA sequence: TGTGCCAGCAGTTACTTACGGGGAGGCGGGGCTCCTCAAGATACGCAGTATTTT.

This clonotype was counted once. The chain is built from TRBV7-8 and TRBJ2-3; 9 bases line up with TRBD2. The CDR3 contains 17 residues. Trimming at V came to 2 bases and at J to 1 base, leaving 7 bases not matched to a gene. The germline V gene has CDR1 SGHVS and CDR2 FQNEAQ. The CDR3 here is CASSLIGSGGRTDTQYF. The CDR3 coding sequence is TGTGCCAGCAGCTTAATAGGTAGCGGGGGCCGCACAGATACGCAGTATTTT.

The chain combines TRBV7-2 with TRBJ2-7, with D maybe TRBD2 (6 bases). CDR1 is SGHTA, CDR2 FQGNSA, per germline. This CDR3 is 15 amino acids long. V shed 5 bases and J shed 4 bases, with 18 bases lying between them. The CDR3 is CASSLRTTYSYEQYF. The CDR3 DNA reads TGTGCCAGCAGCCTGAGGACTACCTACAGTTACGAGCAGTACTTC.

This chain links TRBV11-2 with TRBJ2-5, with D uncertain. There are 16 residues in the CDR3. V was trimmed by 2 bases and J by 5 bases, leaving 18 bases between them. The germline V gene encodes CDR1 SGHAT and CDR2 FQNNGV. The CDR3 is CASSLQWALKAETQYF. CDR3 in DNA: TGTGCCAGCAGCTTACAGTGGGCACTTAAGGCGGAGACCCAGTACTTC.

J is TRBJ2-7 and V is TRBV7-3, with D tentatively TRBD1 (5 bases). The CDR3 is made up of 13 amino acids. Looked up from germline, CDR1 is SGHTA and CDR2 is FQGTGA. Trimming took 2 bases from V and 7 from J, leaving 12 bases between them. CDR3 protein: CASSLVQGREQYF. The CDR3 coding sequence is TGTGCCAGCAGCTTAGTCCAGGGTCGTGAGCAGTACTTC.

The genes are TRBV7-2 and TRBJ1-1; 7 bases line up with TRBD1. CDR3 length equals 12 residues. Germline values: CDR1 SGHTA, CDR2 FQGNSA. Unmatched junction bases numbered 8, after V lost 10 bases and J lost 6 bases. DNA of the CDR3: TGTGCCACCCCCTACAGGGGTCCTGAAGCTTTCTTT. Translation gives CATPYRGPEAFF.

The chain couples TRBV7-9 to TRBJ1-5; TRBD1 aligns across 11 bases. V lost 5 bases, J lost 5 bases, and 5 bases stayed unmatched. The CDR3 sequence is 15 residues long. Germline-derived CDR1 and CDR2 are SEHNR and FQNEAQ (reference sequence). CDR3 DNA: TGTGCCAGCAGCATCGGGACAGGGGGAGATCAGCCCCAGCATTTT. It specifies CASSIGTGGDQPQHF.

This clonotype was observed many times. This rearrangement joins TRBV10-3 to TRBJ1-1; weak D call: TRBD1 (5 bases). This CDR3 is 15 amino acids long. Germline V gene sequence: CDR1 ENHRY, CDR2 SYGVKD. Trimming took 2 bases from V and 0 from J, leaving 10 bases between them. The CDR3 sequence: CAISERTQMNTEAFF. The CDR3 DNA reads as TGTGCCATCAGTGAGCGGACACAGATGAACACTGAAGCTTTCTTT.

As concerns this clonotype: Relative to the germline gene, one junction end is altered; a read error may explain this. The V call is TRBV5-3, the J call TRBJ2-1; the D is unclear. TRBV5-3 is noted as an ORF with a role that remains uncertain. The CDR3 contains 12 residues. The CDR3 sequence: CASSLEHNEQFF. Here the CDR3 DNA reads TGTGCCAGCAGCTTGGAACACAATGAGCAGTTCTTC.

This sequence joins TRBV7-9 and TRBJ2-7; D is possibly TRBD1 (5 bases). Germline CDR1 reads SEHNR; CDR2 reads FQNEAQ (reference sequence). V was shortened by 4 bases and J by 2 bases, with 12 bases between the two germline ends. CDR3 length: 14 amino acids. Written as DNA, the CDR3 is TGTGCCAGCAGCTCGCCGACAGTTACCTACGAGCAGTACTTC. Protein product: CASSSPTVTYEQYF.

This clonotype was seen a few times. The chain recombines TRBV7-9 with TRBJ2-1; the match to TRBD1 covers 11 bases. The germline gives CDR1 SEHNR, CDR2 FQNEAQ (reference sequence). After removal of 6 bases from V and 8 bases from J, the junction contained 12 bases not matched to a gene. The CDR3 runs 16 residues. The CDR3 protein is CASRVPGQGDLDEQFF. Written as DNA, the CDR3 is TGTGCCAGCAGAGTGCCGGGACAGGGGGATTTAGATGAGCAGTTCTTC. Complete variable domain (other parts from reference TRBV7-9 and TRBJ2-1): DTGVSQNPRHKITKRGQNVTFRCDPISEHNRLYWYRQTLGQGPEFLTYFQNEAQLEKSRLLSDRFSAERPKGSFSTLEIQRTEQGDSAMYLCASRVPGQGDLDEQFFGPGTRLTVL.

This clonotype has more than one count but fewer than ten. The chain carries TRBV28 and TRBJ1-2; D remains ambiguous. V dropped 10 bases and J dropped 3 bases, with 18 bases sitting between them. The CDR3 has 14 amino acids. Germline V gives CDR1 MDHEN, CDR2 SYDVKM. Written as DNA, the CDR3 is TGTGCCACCAAAGCCCGAACGGCCTACTATGGCTACACCTTC. Translation gives CATKARTAYYGYTF.

This clonotype turned up a few times. This chain connects TRBV29-1 to TRBJ2-7; 8 nucleotides agree with TRBD1. This CDR3 comprises 12 residues. Germline CDR1 and CDR2: SQVTM and ANQGSEA. V was pared by 8 bases and J by 5 bases, with 8 bases of the junction left unmatched. CDR3 region: CSLRTGNDEQYF. For the CDR3, the DNA is TGCAGCCTCAGGACAGGGAACGACGAGCAGTACTTC.

The chain couples TRBV9 to TRBJ2-1; 8 bases are shared with TRBD2. The CDR3 has 15 amino acids. CDR1 and CDR2 (germline): SGDLS, YYNGEE. Germline trimming cut 2 bases from V and 3 bases from J; bases unmatched to any gene: 4. DNA for the CDR3: TGTGCCAGCAGCGTGAAGGGACTAGTCTACAATGAGCAGTTCTTC. Protein product: CASSVKGLVYNEQFF.

This clonotype was seen at least ten times. J is TRBJ2-1 and V is TRBV7-2, with TRBD2 matching over 7 bases. Germline V gives CDR1 SGHTA, CDR2 FQGNSA. The CDR3 totals 15 residues. V lost 10 bases and J lost 8; bases outside the gene matches: 17. CDR3 nucleotide sequence: TGTGCCACCCGTTCTAGCGGTGCTTGGTTGGATGAGCAGTTCTTC. Protein: CATRSSGAWLDEQFF.

The table lists this clonotype with a few counts. The chain employs TRBV7-2 and TRBJ2-3; 11 positions match TRBD2. With 2 bases clipped from V and 4 bases from J, the junction kept 5 bases outside the gene matches. This CDR3 comprises 16 residues. Germline lookup yields CDR1 SGHTA and CDR2 FQGNSA. CDR3 loop: CASSLPLAGGPDTQYF. The CDR3 DNA reads as TGTGCCAGCAGCTTACCCTTAGCGGGGGGGCCAGATACGCAGTATTTT.

This clonotype was seen at least ten times. This rearrangement joins TRBV12-3 or TRBV12-4 to TRBJ2-2; D gene uncertain. This CDR3 spans 12 amino acids. V was clipped by 5 bases and J by 11 bases, with 12 bases between them. CDR3 in DNA: TGTGCCAGCAGTCTCCGAGTGGGTGAGCTGTTTTTT. It specifies CASSLRVGELFF.

V and J are TRBV7-2 and TRBJ2-7; a weak D match, TRBD2 (6 bases). The CDR3 length is 14 residues. Germline V gene lookup returns CDR1 SGHTA and CDR2 FQGNSA. Trimming cost V 4 bases and J 3 bases, with 13 bases left between them. CDR3 loop: CASSSRLESYEQYF. Here the CDR3 DNA reads TGTGCCAGCAGCTCCCGACTAGAAAGCTACGAGCAGTACTTC.

This clonotype has only a few counts. The CDR3 region is CASSTRDAGVYGYTF. DNA for the CDR3: TGTGCCAGCAGCACCCGGGACGCGGGTGTCTATGGCTACACCTTC. The rearrangement uses TRBV7-9 and TRBJ1-2, with a possible D match to TRBD1 (5 bases). V dropped 5 bases and J dropped 4 bases, with 17 bases sitting between them. Germline V gene data show CDR1 as SEHNR and CDR2 as FQNEAQ (reference sequence). The CDR3 totals 15 residues.

This clonotype was counted many times. The chain employs TRBV7-8 and TRBJ2-1; D is unclear. The V end was cut by 5 bases, the J end by 2 bases, with 7 bases between. This CDR3 is built from 13 residues. Germline V gives CDR1 SGHVS, CDR2 FQNEAQ. This CDR3 is CASSPGPYNEQFF. For the CDR3, the DNA is TGTGCCAGCAGCCCCGGACCCTACAATGAGCAGTTCTTC.

This chain connects TRBV6-2 or TRBV6-3 to TRBJ2-5, with 13 positions matching TRBD2. V lost 5 bases, J lost 5 bases, and 17 bases stayed unmatched. Looked up from germline, CDR1 is MNHEY and CDR2 is SVGEGT. The CDR3 covers 19 residues. The CDR3 bases are TGTGCCAGCAGTCCACCTTATCTCGGGACTAGCGGGATTCTCGAGACCCAGTACTTC. It is translated as CASSPPYLGTSGILETQYF.

V gene TRBV5-1 combines with J gene TRBJ1-1, with 9 bases matching TRBD1. The CDR3 spans 15 residues. The trim removed 0 bases at V and 1 base at J, leaving 1 base unmatched. Germline-derived CDR1 and CDR2 are SGHRS and YFSETQ. The chain's CDR3 is CASSLGTGANTEAFF. The CDR3 region has the DNA TGCGCCAGCAGCTTGGGGACAGGGGCGAACACTGAAGCTTTCTTT.

This chain connects TRBV9 to TRBJ2-7, with D perhaps matching TRBD2 (6 bases). CDR3 length: 11 amino acids. Trimming left V 3 bases short and J 5 bases short, with 6 bases between. Looked up from germline, CDR1 is SGDLS and CDR2 is YYNGEE. CDR3 residues: CASSGGDEQYF. CDR3 nucleotide sequence: TGTGCCAGCAGCGGGGGGGACGAGCAGTACTTC.

The rearrangement joins TRBV7-8 to TRBJ2-1; 8 nucleotides align to TRBD2. V lost 0 bases, J lost 3 bases, and 7 bases stayed unmatched. Germline V CDR1 and CDR2: SGHVS, FQNEAQ. The CDR3 runs 17 residues. CDR3 sequence (DNA): TGTGCCAGCAGCTTAGCGGCGGGGGGACATCTCTACAATGAGCAGTTCTTC. Its protein product is CASSLAAGGHLYNEQFF.

This clonotype was counted a few times. This chain connects TRBV7-9 to TRBJ1-2; 8 nucleotides align to TRBD1. Germline-derived CDR1 and CDR2 are SEHNR and FQNEAQ (reference sequence). This CDR3 has 14 amino acids. V lost 3 bases, J lost 4 bases, and 4 bases stayed unmatched. CDR3 bases: TGTGCCAGCAGCTTCGACAGGGGAAGCTATGGCTACACCTTC. Protein sequence: CASSFDRGSYGYTF.

The chain joins TRBV6-9 to TRBJ2-1; 8 bases are a match to TRBD1. CDR3 length: 16 amino acids. V was pared by 6 bases and J by 0 bases, with 7 bases of the junction left unmatched. The germline V gene has CDR1 MNHGY and CDR2 SVAAGI. CDR3 DNA: TGTGCCAGCAGCCACACAGGGGGGTCCTCCTACAATGAGCAGTTCTTC. This translates into CASSHTGGSSYNEQFF.

The chain is built from TRBV4-3 and TRBJ2-7; the match to TRBD2 covers 13 bases. The CDR3 length is 15 residues. Germline V CDR1 and CDR2: LGHNA, YSLEER. J gave up 5 bases and V 4 bases, and 5 bases lay outside the gene matches. This CDR3 reads CASSLGLAGVDEQYF. CDR3 in DNA: TGCGCCAGCAGCCTAGGACTAGCGGGAGTGGACGAGCAGTACTTC.

This chain uses TRBV10-1 with TRBJ2-2; 8 bases align to TRBD2. This CDR3 spans 14 amino acids. The germline V gene has CDR1 WNHNN and CDR2 SYGVQD (reference sequence). Unmatched junction bases numbered 5, after V lost 7 bases and J lost 4 bases. The CDR3 DNA follows: TGCGCCAGCACGGGTAGCGGGGCCACCGGGGAGCTGTTTTTT. Encoded protein: CASTGSGATGELFF.